The 25 T cell receptor beta chains below were found in one sample sequenced in a study of T cell responses to AZD1222 COVID-19 vaccine. Some clones are missing from TCRdb's copy, which holds only in-frame ones; the method was immunoSEQ multiplex PCR. Counted here are tens of thousands of clones, 88% occurring once; the ten biggest clones make up about 25%. The sample in question was peripheral blood, obtained 28 days after the second AZD1222 dose. The source is an adult who received the AZD1222 COVID-19 vaccine.

The chain links TRBV9 to TRBJ1-3; D is undetermined. The length of the CDR3 is 17 residues. V lost 3 bases and J 4 bases, leaving 20 bases between the germline ends. CDR1 is SGDLS, CDR2 YYNGEE, per germline. The CDR3 loop is CASSAPRSGSGGNTIYF. The CDR3 DNA is TGTGCCAGCAGCGCGCCGAGATCCGGGTCTGGAGGAAACACCATATATTTT.

The chain joins TRBV7-9 to TRBJ2-7; 9 nucleotides agree with TRBD1. Germline lookup yields CDR1 SEHNR and CDR2 FQNEAQ (reference sequence). The CDR3 consists of 16 residues. The ends lost 3 bases at V and 3 bases at J; junction bases unmatched: 9. Written as DNA, the CDR3 is TGTGCCAGCAGCTTGTCGAGGGACAGGGCTAGCTACGAGCAGTACTTC. Translated, it gives CASSLSRDRASYEQYF.

The J gene is TRBJ1-6, the V gene TRBV12-3 or TRBV12-4, with 7 nucleotides matching TRBD1. The junction had 1 base not matched to a gene; V was cut back by 6 bases and J by 5 bases. The CDR3 totals 13 residues. As DNA, the CDR3 is TGTGCCAGCAGCGGGACAGATAATTCACCCCTCCACTTT. Its translation: CASSGTDNSPLHF.

The chain links TRBV6-5 to TRBJ2-1; 9 positions match TRBD1. V lost 0 bases to trimming and J lost 6 bases; unmatched junction nucleotides: 3. The CDR3 has 15 amino acids. Germline V gene lookup returns CDR1 MNHEY and CDR2 SVGAGI. CDR3 amino acids: CASSYSGQGFNEQFF. The CDR3 bases are TGTGCCAGCAGTTACTCAGGACAGGGGTTCAATGAGCAGTTCTTC.

The J gene is TRBJ2-2, the V gene TRBV7-2; either TRBD1 or TRBD2 may fit D (5 bases each). Germline CDR1 SGHTA, CDR2 FQGNSA. With 0 bases removed from V and 4 bases from J, the gap between germline ends came to 12 bases. The CDR3 is made up of 16 amino acids. The CDR3 DNA follows: TGTGCCAGCAGCTTAGCCGAGGGGTACCTCACCGGGGAGCTGTTTTTT. It is translated as CASSLAEGYLTGELFF.

With respect to this clone: Relative to the germline gene, one junction end is altered; a read error may explain this. The chain joins TRBV4-2 to TRBJ1-4; 7 bases agree with TRBD1. The CDR3 contains 14 residues. CDR1 is LGHNA, CDR2 YNFKEQ, per germline. The CDR3 is CASSRGQNDEKLFF. The CDR3 region has the DNA TGTGCCAGCAGCCGGGGACAGAACGACGAAAAACTGTTTTTC.

The chain joins TRBV7-8 to TRBJ2-7; 7 nucleotides line up with TRBD1. The CDR3 has 15 residues. Germline CDR1 SGHVS, CDR2 FQNEAQ. The junction had 6 bases not matched to a gene; V was cut back by 1 base and J by 3 bases. As DNA, the CDR3 is TGTGCCAGCAGCTTAGTGGGGACAGAGAGCTACGAGCAGTACTTC. Translation gives CASSLVGTESYEQYF.

The J gene is TRBJ1-6, the V gene TRBV27; D is perhaps TRBD1 (5 bases). Germline lookup yields CDR1 MNHEY and CDR2 SMNVEV (reference sequence). This CDR3 comprises 13 residues. V was shortened by 10 bases and J by 9 bases, with 16 bases between the two germline ends. As DNA, the CDR3 is TGTGCCACCTCCTGGCAGGGCGGTTCACCCCTCCACTTT. Encoded protein: CATSWQGGSPLHF.

The chain combines TRBV9 with TRBJ2-7; TRBD1 or TRBD2 may be the D gene (5 bases each). CDR1 and CDR2 (germline): SGDLS, YYNGEE. V was shortened by 4 bases and J by 1 base, with 12 bases between the two germline ends. This CDR3 is built from 14 residues. CDR3 nucleotide sequence: TGTGCCAGCAGCTACGGGACCGATTCCTACGAGCAGTACTTC. It yields the protein CASSYGTDSYEQYF. Complete variable domain (other parts from reference TRBV9 and TRBJ2-7): DSGVTQTPKHLITATGQRVTLRCSPRSGDLSVYWYQQSLDQGLQFLIQYYNGEERAKGNILERFSAQQFPDLHSELNLSSLELGDSALYFCASSYGTDSYEQYFGPGTRLTVT.

This clone is large. The same CDR3 can be traced to other DNA sequences in this sample. This chain joins TRBV12-5 and TRBJ2-4; 7 nucleotides line up with TRBD2. Germline V gene data show CDR1 as LGHNT and CDR2 as FRNRAP. The CDR3 has 14 amino acids. Trimming removed 6 bases from V and 2 bases from J; junction bases left unmatched: 4. CDR3 sequence: CASGWGGTKNIQYF. Here the CDR3 DNA reads TGTGCTAGTGGGTGGGGGGGGACCAAAAACATTCAGTACTTC.

This clone was seen a single time. This sequence joins TRBV5-1 and TRBJ2-7, with TRBD1 as a possible D gene (5 bases). The CDR3 runs to 13 residues. Trimming pared 0 bases from V and 6 bases from J, leaving 10 bases between. CDR1 SGHRS and CDR2 YFSETQ come from the germline V gene. The chain's CDR3 is CASSLGGASEQYF. The CDR3 coding sequence is TGCGCCAGCAGCTTGGGTGGGGCCAGCGAGCAGTACTTC.

The chain recombines TRBV10-3 with TRBJ1-5; 8 nucleotides agree with TRBD1. CDR1 and CDR2 (germline): ENHRY, SYGVKD. The CDR3 consists of 15 residues. V shed 8 bases, J shed 5 bases, and the junction held 11 bases outside the gene matches. The DNA of the CDR3 is TGTGCCATCTCCCGAGGACAGGGCAGGGATCAGCCCCAGCATTTT. Protein sequence: CAISRGQGRDQPQHF.

This chain joins TRBV7-9 and TRBJ1-2, with unresolved D. V shed 1 base and J shed 8 bases, with 11 bases lying between them. CDR1 and CDR2 from the germline V gene are SEHNR and FQNEAQ (reference sequence). The CDR3 spans 13 residues. CDR3 in amino acids: CASSLDGPPGYTF. CDR3 nucleotides: TGTGCCAGCAGCTTAGATGGGCCGCCGGGCTACACCTTC.

The rearrangement links TRBV14 to TRBJ2-2; 8 bases are a match to TRBD1. V was clipped by 4 bases and J by 4 bases; unmatched bases: 8. The CDR3 extends over 16 amino acids. The germline V gene has CDR1 SGHDN and CDR2 FVKESK. The CDR3 protein is CASSLLRGQVTGELFF. The CDR3 bases are TGTGCCAGCAGCCTCCTCAGGGGGCAGGTCACCGGGGAGCTGTTTTTT.

This sequence joins TRBV20-1 and TRBJ1-6, with D possibly being TRBD1 (6 bases). The CDR3 sequence is 14 residues long. CDR1 is DFQATT and CDR2 is SNEGSKA in the germline V gene (reference sequence). V gave up 3 bases and J gave up 7 bases, with 13 bases separating them. CDR3: CSASQGTANSPLHF. Written as DNA, the CDR3 is TGCAGTGCTAGTCAGGGGACGGCCAATTCACCCCTCCACTTT.

The rearrangement joins TRBV6-5 to TRBJ2-7; TRBD1 is a possible D gene (5 bases). Per the germline V gene, CDR1 is MNHEY and CDR2 is SVGAGI. There are 15 residues in the CDR3. The germline V and J ends were trimmed by 8 bases and 0 bases, with 17 bases remaining between them. For the CDR3, the DNA is TGTGCCAGCGGCGCCCCTGAGACAGTCTCCTACGAGCAGTACTTC. It is translated as CASGAPETVSYEQYF.

V usage is TRBV6-1 and J usage is TRBJ1-5; D is ambiguous. This CDR3 region has 14 residues. V gave up 2 bases and J gave up 0 bases, with 5 bases separating them. Looked up from germline, CDR1 is MNHNS and CDR2 is SASEGT. CDR3 sequence reads: CASSEHVSNQPQHF. The CDR3 region has the DNA TGTGCCAGCAGTGAACACGTTAGCAATCAGCCCCAGCATTTT.

The J gene is TRBJ1-2, the V gene TRBV20-1; D unresolved. Germline assignment: CDR1 DFQATT and CDR2 SNEGSKA (reference sequence). The CDR3 is 11 residues long. V was clipped by 7 bases and J by 3 bases, with 9 bases between them. The CDR3 loop is CSGKSDYGYTF. CDR3 bases: TGCAGTGGAAAGAGTGACTATGGCTACACCTTC.

This clone was detected only once. V usage is TRBV9 and J usage is TRBJ1-2; D is undetermined. The V and J ends lost 4 bases and 7 bases respectively, with 26 bases between them. Germline V CDR1 and CDR2: SGDLS, YYNGEE. The CDR3 runs 17 residues. For the CDR3, the DNA is TGTGCCAGCAGCCCCCCGATGGTCGGTGGCACCTGGGGTGGCTACACCTTC. Translated, it gives CASSPPMVGGTWGGYTF.

This chain joins TRBV29-1 and TRBJ1-4; TRBD1 is a possible D gene (6 bases). The CDR3 loop spans 13 amino acids. Germline assignment: CDR1 SQVTM and CDR2 ANQGSEA. Trimming took 5 bases from V and 10 from J, leaving 17 bases between them. CDR3 amino acids: CSVSPPGVGKLFF. CDR3 nucleotides: TGCAGCGTTTCCCCACCAGGGGTGGGAAAACTGTTTTTT.

This rearrangement joins TRBV11-1 to TRBJ2-1; 11 bases are a match to TRBD2. The J segment lost 9 bases and the V segment lost 3 bases, leaving 10 bases of the junction unmatched. The germline V gene has CDR1 SGHAT and CDR2 FQDESV (reference sequence). There are 16 residues in the CDR3. The CDR3 spells CASSLLQLAGAAEQFF. In nucleotides, the CDR3 is TGTGCCAGCAGCTTGCTTCAACTAGCGGGGGCCGCTGAGCAGTTCTTC.

V gene TRBV5-6 combines with J gene TRBJ2-1; TRBD2 matches at 13 bases. This CDR3 comprises 15 residues. V shed 6 bases and J 7 bases; nucleotides not matched to a gene: 7. The V gene's germline CDR1 is SGHDT and CDR2 YYEEEE. Here the CDR3 DNA reads TGTGCCAGCAACCGACTAGCGGGAGGAGTAAATGAGCAGTTCTTC. Protein sequence: CASNRLAGGVNEQFF. Based on the CDR3 plus reference TRBV5-6 and TRBJ2-1, the full variable domain is DAGVTQSPTHLIKTRGQQVTLRCSPKSGHDTVSWYQQALGQGPQFIFQYYEEEERQRGNFPDRFSGHQFPNYSSELNVNALLLGDSALYLCASNRLAGGVNEQFFGPGTRLTVL.

The chain has TRBV5-6 and TRBJ2-5; D uncertain. CDR3 length equals 11 residues. In germline, CDR1 is SGHDT, CDR2 YYEEEE. Trimming stripped 0 bases from V and 10 bases from J, with 7 bases between. CDR3 DNA: TGTGCCAGCAGCTTGGCCAAGGACCAGTACTTC. Protein product: CASSLAKDQYF.

V gene TRBV6-1 combines with J gene TRBJ1-5, with D hard to call. Per germline, CDR1 MNHNS and CDR2 SASEGT. This CDR3 is built from 14 residues. Between the trimmed V and J ends, which lost 3 bases and 3 bases, there was a span of 9 bases. In nucleotides, the CDR3 is TGTGCCAGCAGTGATGTTGGGAACAATCAGCCCCAGCATTTT. Protein product: CASSDVGNNQPQHF.

This clone was detected only a few times. V gene TRBV6-5 combines with J gene TRBJ2-2; no clear D. Germline CDR1 reads MNHEY; CDR2 reads SVGAGI. Trimming cost V 2 bases and J 3 bases, with 4 bases left between them. The CDR3 runs 13 residues. This chain's CDR3 is CASSYDYTGELFF. In DNA, the CDR3 is TGTGCCAGCAGTTACGATTACACCGGGGAGCTGTTTTTT.